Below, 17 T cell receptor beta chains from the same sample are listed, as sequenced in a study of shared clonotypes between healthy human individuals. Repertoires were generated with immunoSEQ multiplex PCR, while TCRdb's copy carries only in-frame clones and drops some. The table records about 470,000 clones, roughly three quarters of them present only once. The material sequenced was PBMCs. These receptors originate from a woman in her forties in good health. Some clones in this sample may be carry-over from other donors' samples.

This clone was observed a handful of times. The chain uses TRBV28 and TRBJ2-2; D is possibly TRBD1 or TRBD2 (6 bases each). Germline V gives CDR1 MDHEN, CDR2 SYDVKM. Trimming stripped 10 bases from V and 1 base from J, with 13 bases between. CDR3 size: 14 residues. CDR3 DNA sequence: TGTGCCACCTGGGCGGGACAGAACACCGGGGAGCTGTTTTTT. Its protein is CATWAGQNTGELFF.

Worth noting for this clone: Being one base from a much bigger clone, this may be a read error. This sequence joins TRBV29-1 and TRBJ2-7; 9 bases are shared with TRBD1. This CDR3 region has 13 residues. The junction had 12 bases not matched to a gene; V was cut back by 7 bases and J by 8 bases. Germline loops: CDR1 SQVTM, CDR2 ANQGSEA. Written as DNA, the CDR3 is TGCAGCGCGACGGGACAGGGAGGGCACAAGCAGTACTTC. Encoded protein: CSATGQGGHKQYF.

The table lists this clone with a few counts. The CDR3 DNA reads TGCGCCAGCAGCCAAGGTGGGACGAACACCGGGGAGCTGTTTTTT. As protein: CASSQGGTNTGELFF. This chain connects TRBV4-3 to TRBJ2-2; D is unresolved. This CDR3 has 15 amino acids. CDR1 and CDR2 from the germline V gene are LGHNA and YSLEER. Trimming shortened V by 1 base and J by 0 bases, and 6 bases separated the two germline ends.

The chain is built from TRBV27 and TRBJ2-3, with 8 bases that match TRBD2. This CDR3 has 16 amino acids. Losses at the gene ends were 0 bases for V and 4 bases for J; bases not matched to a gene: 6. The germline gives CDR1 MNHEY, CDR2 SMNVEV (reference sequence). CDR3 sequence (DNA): TGTGCCAGCAGTTTATCGGTCGGGAGGGCCGCAGATACGCAGTATTTT. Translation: CASSLSVGRAADTQYF.

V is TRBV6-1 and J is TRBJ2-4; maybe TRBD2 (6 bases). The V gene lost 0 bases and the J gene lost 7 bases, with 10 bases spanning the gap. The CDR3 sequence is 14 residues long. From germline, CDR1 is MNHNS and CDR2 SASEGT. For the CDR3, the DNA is TGTGCCAGCAGTGAAGCCCTGGGGAGGAACATTCAGTACTTC. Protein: CASSEALGRNIQYF.

The CDR3 nucleotides read TGTGCCAGCAGCTTTTTGGCAGGTCTATCCAAAAACATTCAGTACTTC. Translating it yields CASSFLAGLSKNIQYF. The V and J genes are TRBV5-6 and TRBJ2-4; D unclear. From germline, CDR1 is SGHDT and CDR2 YYEEEE. This CDR3 is built from 16 residues. Trimming stripped 2 bases from V and 2 bases from J, with 14 bases between.

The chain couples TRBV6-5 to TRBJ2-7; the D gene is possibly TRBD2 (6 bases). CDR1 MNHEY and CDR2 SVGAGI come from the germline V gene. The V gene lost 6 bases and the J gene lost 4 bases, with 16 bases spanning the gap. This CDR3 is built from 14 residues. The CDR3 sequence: CASSQSGSRYEQYF. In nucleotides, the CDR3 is TGTGCCAGCAGCCAGAGCGGGTCCAGGTACGAGCAGTACTTC.

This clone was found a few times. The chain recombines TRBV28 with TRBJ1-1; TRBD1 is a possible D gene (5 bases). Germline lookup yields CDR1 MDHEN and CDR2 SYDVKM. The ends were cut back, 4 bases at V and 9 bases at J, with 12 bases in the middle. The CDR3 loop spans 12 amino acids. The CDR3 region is CASSSRQFQAFF. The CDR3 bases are TGTGCCAGCAGTTCTAGACAGTTTCAAGCTTTCTTT.

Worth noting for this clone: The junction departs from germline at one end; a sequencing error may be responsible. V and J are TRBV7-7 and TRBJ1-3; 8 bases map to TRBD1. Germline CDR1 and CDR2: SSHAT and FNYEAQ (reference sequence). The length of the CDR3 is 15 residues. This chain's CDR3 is CASSLAQGAGNTIYF. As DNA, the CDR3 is TGTGCTAGCAGCTTAGCACAGGGGGCTGGAAACACCATATATTTT.

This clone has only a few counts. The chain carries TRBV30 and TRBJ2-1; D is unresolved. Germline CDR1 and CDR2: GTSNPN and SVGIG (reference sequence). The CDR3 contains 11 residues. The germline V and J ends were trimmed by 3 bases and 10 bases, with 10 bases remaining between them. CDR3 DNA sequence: TGTGCCTGGAGCCCCCTACAGGAGCAGTTCTTC. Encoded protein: CAWSPLQEQFF.

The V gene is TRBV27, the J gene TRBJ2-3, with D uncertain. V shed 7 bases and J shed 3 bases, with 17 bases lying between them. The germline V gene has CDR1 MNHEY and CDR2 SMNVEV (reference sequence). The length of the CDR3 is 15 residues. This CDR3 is CASIPRGQGTDTQYF. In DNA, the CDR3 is TGTGCCAGCATCCCCCGAGGTCAAGGGACAGATACGCAGTATTTT.

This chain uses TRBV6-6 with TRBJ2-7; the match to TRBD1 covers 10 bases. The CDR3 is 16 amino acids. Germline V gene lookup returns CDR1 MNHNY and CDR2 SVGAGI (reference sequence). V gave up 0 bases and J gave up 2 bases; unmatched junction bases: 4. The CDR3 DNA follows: TGTGCCAGCAGTTACTCTAAAGACAGGGGGCCCTACGAGCAGTACTTC. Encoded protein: CASSYSKDRGPYEQYF.

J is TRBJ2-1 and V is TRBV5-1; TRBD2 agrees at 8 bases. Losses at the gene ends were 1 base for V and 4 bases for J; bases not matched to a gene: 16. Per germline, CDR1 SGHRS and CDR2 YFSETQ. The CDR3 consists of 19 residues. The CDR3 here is CASSLSPLAAGGIYNEQFF. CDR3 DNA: TGCGCCAGCAGCTTGAGCCCACTAGCGGCTGGTGGTATTTACAATGAGCAGTTCTTC.

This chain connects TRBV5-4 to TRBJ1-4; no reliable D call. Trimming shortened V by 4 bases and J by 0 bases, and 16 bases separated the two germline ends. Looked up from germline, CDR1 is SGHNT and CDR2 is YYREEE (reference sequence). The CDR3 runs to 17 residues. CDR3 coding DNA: TGTGCCAGCAGCCAGATGGGAGTGTCAGCAACTAATGAAAAACTGTTTTTT. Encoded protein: CASSQMGVSATNEKLFF.

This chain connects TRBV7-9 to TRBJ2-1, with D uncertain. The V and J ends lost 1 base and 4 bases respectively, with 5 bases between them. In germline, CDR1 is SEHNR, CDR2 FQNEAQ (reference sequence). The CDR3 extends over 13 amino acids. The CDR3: CASSLVGYNEQFF. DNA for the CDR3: TGTGCCAGCAGCTTAGTTGGGTACAATGAGCAGTTCTTC.

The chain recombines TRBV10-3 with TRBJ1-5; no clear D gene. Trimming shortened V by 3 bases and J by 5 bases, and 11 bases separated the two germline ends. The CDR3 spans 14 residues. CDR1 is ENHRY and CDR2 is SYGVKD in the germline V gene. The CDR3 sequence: CAISERQDYQPQHF. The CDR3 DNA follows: TGTGCCATCAGTGAAAGGCAGGATTATCAGCCCCAGCATTTT.

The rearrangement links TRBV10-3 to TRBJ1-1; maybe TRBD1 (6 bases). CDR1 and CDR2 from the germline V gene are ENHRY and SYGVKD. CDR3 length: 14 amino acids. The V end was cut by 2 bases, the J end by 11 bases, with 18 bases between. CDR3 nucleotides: TGTGCCATCAGTGAGGTAAACAGGGAAGTGATGGCTTTCTTT. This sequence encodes CAISEVNREVMAFF.